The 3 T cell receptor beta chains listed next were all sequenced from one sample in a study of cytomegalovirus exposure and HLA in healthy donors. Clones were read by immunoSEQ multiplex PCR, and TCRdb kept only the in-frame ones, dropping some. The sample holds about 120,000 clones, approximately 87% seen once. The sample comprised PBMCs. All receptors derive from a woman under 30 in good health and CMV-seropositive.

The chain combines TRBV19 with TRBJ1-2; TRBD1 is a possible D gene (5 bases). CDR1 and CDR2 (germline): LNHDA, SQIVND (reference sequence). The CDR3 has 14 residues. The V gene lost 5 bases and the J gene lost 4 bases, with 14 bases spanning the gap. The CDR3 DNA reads TGTGCCAGTAGTGTACCAGGACAACCCTATGGCTACACCTTC. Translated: CASSVPGQPYGYTF.

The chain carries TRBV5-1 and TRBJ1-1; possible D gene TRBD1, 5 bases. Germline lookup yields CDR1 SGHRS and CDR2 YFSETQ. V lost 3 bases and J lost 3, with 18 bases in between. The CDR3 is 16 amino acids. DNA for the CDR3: TGCGCCAGCAGCTCCGGGTGGGGGGTTCGGGACACTGAAGCTTTCTTT. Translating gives CASSSGWGVRDTEAFF.

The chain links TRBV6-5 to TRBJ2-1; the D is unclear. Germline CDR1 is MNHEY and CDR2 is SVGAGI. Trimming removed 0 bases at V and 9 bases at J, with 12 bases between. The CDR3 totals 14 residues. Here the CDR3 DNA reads TGTGCCAGCAGTTACTCGAGGCAGAAGAGTGAGCAGTTCTTC. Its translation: CASSYSRQKSEQFF.